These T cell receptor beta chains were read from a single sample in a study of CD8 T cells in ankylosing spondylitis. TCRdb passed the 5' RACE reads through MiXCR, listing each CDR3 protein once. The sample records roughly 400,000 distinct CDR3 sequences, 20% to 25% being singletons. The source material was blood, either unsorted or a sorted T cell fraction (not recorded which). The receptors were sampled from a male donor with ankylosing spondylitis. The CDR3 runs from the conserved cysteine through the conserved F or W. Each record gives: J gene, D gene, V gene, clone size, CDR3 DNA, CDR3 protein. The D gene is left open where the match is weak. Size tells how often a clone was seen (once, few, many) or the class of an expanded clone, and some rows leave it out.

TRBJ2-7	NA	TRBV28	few	TGTGCCAGCAGGGGGGGGGGACAGTACATCTCCTACGAGCAGTACTTC	CASRGGGQYISYEQYF
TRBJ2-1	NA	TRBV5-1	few	TGCGCCAGCAGCCCGGAGGGGGAGGGTTACAATGAGCAGTTCTTC	CASSPEGEGYNEQFF
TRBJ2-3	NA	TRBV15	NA	TGTGCCACCAGCAGAGATGAACAGGGTTCCACAGATACGCAGTATTTT	CATSRDEQGSTDTQYF
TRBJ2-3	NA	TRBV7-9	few	TGTGCCAGCAGCCACGGGCACACGCAGTATTTT	CASSHGHTQYF
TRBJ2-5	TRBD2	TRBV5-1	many	TGCGCCAGCAGCTTAGCGGGAGGGCCGGGAGAGACCCAGTACTTC	CASSLAGGPGETQYF
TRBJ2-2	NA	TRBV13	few	TGTGCCAGCAGCTACTTGAACACCGGGGAGCTGTTTTTT	CASSYLNTGELFF
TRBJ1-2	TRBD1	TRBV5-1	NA	TGCGCCAGCAGCTTGGAGGGGACAGCCGGGGGTGGCTACACCTTC	CASSLEGTAGGGYTF
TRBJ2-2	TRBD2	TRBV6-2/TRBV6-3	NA	TGTGCCAGCAGCCGGGGACTAGCGGGAGTTGGCGGGGAGCTGTTTTTT	CASSRGLAGVGGELFF
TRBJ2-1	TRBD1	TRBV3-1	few	TGTGCCAGCAGCCCCGGACAGGGGATTGGTGAGCAGTTCTTC	CASSPGQGIGEQFF
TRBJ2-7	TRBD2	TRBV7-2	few	TGTGCCAGCAGCTTATCAAGCGGGACTTCCTACGAGCAGTACTTC	CASSLSSGTSYEQYF
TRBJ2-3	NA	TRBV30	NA	TGTGCCTGGAGAGACTCAGGGTTTCGAGATACGCAGTATTTT	CAWRDSGFRDTQYF
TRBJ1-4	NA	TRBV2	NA	TGTGCCAGCAGCCAGACCAGGGTAACAAGTGAAAAACTGTTTTTT	CASSQTRVTSEKLFF
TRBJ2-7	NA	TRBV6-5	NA	TGTGCCAGCAGTTACGGGGGGGGCAGCCGATTCTACGAGCAGTACTTC	CASSYGGGSRFYEQYF
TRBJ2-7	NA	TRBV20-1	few	TGCAGTGCCCAGGTCTTCGGGGATTACGAGCAGTACTTC	CSAQVFGDYEQYF
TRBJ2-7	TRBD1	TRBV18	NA	TGTGCCAGCTCCCATGGACAGGGTGGTTCCTACGAGCAGTACTTC	CASSHGQGGSYEQYF
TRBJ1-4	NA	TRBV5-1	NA	TGCGCCAGCAGGAGGGGGTATAATGAAAAACTGTTTTTT	CASRRGYNEKLFF
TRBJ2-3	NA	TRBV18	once	TGTGCCAGCTCACCAAATGGACAAGATACGCAGTATTTT	CASSPNGQDTQYF
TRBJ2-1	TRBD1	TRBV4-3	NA	TGCGCCAGCAGCCATCGTCCCGGGACAGGGGGCCCCTACAATGAGCAGTTCTTC	CASSHRPGTGGPYNEQFF
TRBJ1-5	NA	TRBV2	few	TGTGCCAGCAGCGCAGGCCGAGGTGGCAATCAGCCCCAGCATTTT	CASSAGRGGNQPQHF
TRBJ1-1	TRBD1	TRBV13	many	TGTGCCAGCAGCGTCCGACAGGGGAACACTGAAGCTTTCTTT	CASSVRQGNTEAFF
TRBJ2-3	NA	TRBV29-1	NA	TGCAGCGACAGAGGCCCCTTATTGGGTGATAAGCAGTATTTT	CSDRGPLLGDKQYF
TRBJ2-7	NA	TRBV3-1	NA	TGTGCCAGCAGCCCAGGACACGCACCCTACGAGCAGTACTTC	CASSPGHAPYEQYF
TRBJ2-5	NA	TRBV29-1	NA	TGCAGCGTTGGGCTAACGGAAGAGACCCAGTACTTC	CSVGLTEETQYF
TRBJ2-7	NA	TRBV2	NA	TGTGCCAGCAGTGCTGACAGCACGCAAGACTACGAGCAGTACTTC	CASSADSTQDYEQYF